These 13 T cell receptor beta chains share one sample of origin, sequenced in a study of beta chain features in type 1 diabetes. What was sequenced were expressed TCRB transcripts, since all of the isolated RNA had been reverse transcribed. The table came from immunoSEQ multiplex PCR; TCRdb's copy has only in-frame clones and leaves some out. Of 900,000 or so clones listed, roughly 15% are singletons. The sequencing sample was made of naive CD4+ T cells from blood. The source of these receptors is a woman aged 18-29 years in good health.

The rearrangement uses TRBV27 and TRBJ2-5; no clear D. In germline, CDR1 is MNHEY, CDR2 SMNVEV (reference sequence). The CDR3 extends over 15 amino acids. V was trimmed by 2 bases and J by 0 bases, leaving 10 bases between them. CDR3 protein: CASSLGSQYQETQYF. For the CDR3, the DNA is TGTGCCAGCAGTTTAGGCAGCCAGTACCAAGAGACCCAGTACTTC.

The rearrangement joins TRBV29-1 to TRBJ2-7; 8 bases match TRBD1. The junction had 20 bases not matched to a gene; V was cut back by 4 bases and J by 9 bases. The CDR3 runs to 16 residues. Germline V gives CDR1 SQVTM, CDR2 ANQGSEA. CDR3 nucleotides: TGCAGCGTTGTGAAGTACACCGGGACAGGCCCCATCGGGCAGTACTTC. Translating it yields CSVVKYTGTGPIGQYF.

This clone was detected once. The chain combines TRBV6-5 with TRBJ2-2, with TRBD1 matching 9 bases. This CDR3 contains 15 residues. Germline loops: CDR1 MNHEY, CDR2 SVGAGI. Trimming cost V 6 bases and J 7 bases; bases outside gene matches: 9. Here the CDR3 reads CASRLTGGLGGELFF. In DNA form, the CDR3 reads TGTGCCAGCAGGTTGACAGGGGGTTTAGGCGGGGAGCTGTTTTTT.

This clone was seen a few times. This chain uses TRBV6-6 with TRBJ2-2; 8 bases agree with TRBD2. The germline V gene has CDR1 MNHNY and CDR2 SVGAGI (reference sequence). V trimming: 5 bases; J trimming: 5 bases; junction bases outside the gene matches: 7. There are 15 residues in the CDR3. Here the CDR3 DNA reads TGTGCCAGCAGTCGGAGCGGGAGAGGGACCGGGGAGCTGTTTTTT. Translating gives CASSRSGRGTGELFF.

This chain links TRBV4-3 with TRBJ2-1; a weak D match, TRBD1 (6 bases). The CDR3 runs 16 residues. The V gene's germline CDR1 is LGHNA and CDR2 YSLEER. The V and J ends lost 1 base and 0 bases respectively, with 10 bases between them. The CDR3: CASSQARGSSYNEQFF. The CDR3 region has the DNA TGCGCCAGCAGCCAAGCCAGGGGTAGCTCCTACAATGAGCAGTTCTTC.

This clone was observed a few times. The J gene is TRBJ2-1, the V gene TRBV7-2; D perhaps matches TRBD2 (5 bases). Germline-derived CDR1 and CDR2 are SGHTA and FQGNSA. V was trimmed by 3 bases and J by 0 bases, leaving 12 bases between them. CDR3 size: 16 residues. In DNA form, the CDR3 reads TGTGCCAGCAGCTTTCCTTTAGGAGGCTCCTACAATGAGCAGTTCTTC. This codes for CASSFPLGGSYNEQFF.

This clone was counted a single time. The chain combines TRBV4-1 with TRBJ2-1; D is undetermined. The CDR3 is 17 amino acids. Germline V CDR1 and CDR2: MGHRA, YSYEKL. V was clipped by 1 base and J by 0 bases, with 13 bases between them. The CDR3 spells CASSQVQGRSSYNEQFF. The CDR3 DNA reads as TGCGCCAGCAGCCAAGTACAAGGACGAAGCTCCTACAATGAGCAGTTCTTC.

The chain employs TRBV4-3 and TRBJ2-7, with D uncertain. V lost 0 bases to trimming and J lost 0 bases, with 6 bases between them. CDR3 length: 14 amino acids. Germline loops: CDR1 LGHNA, CDR2 YSLEER. The CDR3: CASSQDPSSYEQYF. CDR3 bases: TGCGCCAGCAGCCAAGATCCGAGCTCCTACGAGCAGTACTTC.

This clone came up a few times. The chain links TRBV7-2 to TRBJ2-1; the D gene is possibly TRBD2 (6 bases). Germline V lookup: CDR1 SGHTA, CDR2 FQGNSA. The length of the CDR3 is 16 residues. The ends were cut back, 5 bases at V and 2 bases at J, with 16 bases in the middle. CDR3 residues: CASSPGGWGAYNEQFF. The CDR3 DNA is TGTGCCAGCAGCCCCGGGGGTTGGGGCGCCTACAATGAGCAGTTCTTC.

The CDR3 here is CASSFQGNTQYF. Here the CDR3 DNA reads TGTGCCAGCAGCTTCCAGGGGAATACGCAGTATTTT. The V call is TRBV11-3, the J call TRBJ2-3; maybe TRBD1 (6 bases). The CDR3 is 12 amino acids. Germline CDR1 and CDR2: SGHNT and YENEEA. Between the trimmed V and J ends, which lost 3 bases and 7 bases, there was a span of 8 bases.

The rearrangement links TRBV5-4 to TRBJ2-3; D gene uncertain. The V end was cut by 4 bases, the J end by 6 bases, with 6 bases between. The germline CDR1 and CDR2 sequences are SGHNT and YYREEE (reference sequence). The length of the CDR3 is 11 residues. This CDR3 is CASSQADTQYF. In DNA form, the CDR3 reads TGTGCCAGCAGCCAGGCGGATACGCAGTATTTT.

The V and J genes are TRBV7-2 and TRBJ2-3; D call uncertain. The CDR3 is 15 residues long. Germline values: CDR1 SGHTA, CDR2 FQGNSA. The V gene lost 1 base and the J gene lost 8 bases, with 16 bases spanning the gap. This chain's CDR3 is CASSLVGVMLGTQYF. The CDR3, as DNA: TGTGCCAGCAGCTTAGTTGGGGTGATGCTGGGTACGCAGTATTTT.

The rearrangement uses TRBV27 and TRBJ2-5; possibly TRBD1 for D (5 bases). V dropped 5 bases and J dropped 3 bases, with 10 bases sitting between them. The length of the CDR3 is 13 residues. Germline CDR1 and CDR2: MNHEY and SMNVEV (reference sequence). The CDR3 protein is CASSTLTEETQYF. DNA of the CDR3: TGTGCCAGCAGTACCCTGACAGAAGAGACCCAGTACTTC.